The clone carrying this T cell receptor (beta chain) has a single count. Trimming took 5 bases from V and 4 from J; bases not matched to a gene: 8. Germline V gives CDR1 MNHEY, CDR2 SVGEGT. CDR3 length equals 15 residues. This sample was taken from a study of blood T cell repertoires in COVID-19. Study in general: Both acute and convalescent COVID-19 samples were obtained from the United States, Italy and Spain. Sources were T cells, B-cell-depleted T cells, or PBMCs; the material itself was cDNA or gDNA.

In the authors' methods: Estimation of nucleated cell counts relied on the amplification of reference gene primers. Method: immunoSEQ multiplex PCR; TCRdb's copy keeps in-frame clones and lacks some. Clonal size and the V and J genes are those of that table, whereas D and trimming came from the DNA. This repertoire shows some 340,000 clones, 85% found once; its top ten account for roughly 3.4%. The sequenced sample consisted of peripheral blood. This sequence originates from a young woman with acute or convalescent COVID-19. The chain carries TRBV6-2 or TRBV6-3 and TRBJ1-1, with TRBD1 identical over 9 bases. CDR3 loop: CASSLTGTGSTEAFF. CDR3 DNA: TGTGCCAGCAGTCTTACCGGGACAGGGTCCACTGAAGCTTTCTTT.